The TCR beta chain described here comes from a study of T cells in Graves' hyperthyroidism and ophthalmopathy. It was RNA transcripts that yielded the amplified TCR beta CDR3 regions. Using the HTBI primer set, a first-round RT-PCR was run on the TCR CDR3. Each CDR3 protein gets one entry after TCRdb re-called the multiplex PCR reads with MiXCR. The table includes approximately 300,000 distinct CDR3 sequences, 15% to 20% detected once. This clonotype was counted many times. Germline V gene sequence: CDR1 LGHDT, CDR2 YNNKEL (reference sequence). This CDR3 is built from 16 residues. V was shortened by 0 bases and J by 5 bases, with 17 bases between the two germline ends.

This TCR derives from a man between 25 and 39 years old with Graves' hyperthyroidism. V usage is TRBV3-1 and J usage is TRBJ2-7, with D possibly TRBD2 on 5 matching bases. Sequenced material: blood. The CDR3 region is CASSQDPTFRGNEQYF. The CDR3 bases are TGTGCCAGCAGCCAAGATCCGACCTTTAGAGGGAACGAGCAGTACTTC.